Sequencing of this TCR beta chain was carried out in a study of Graves' ophthalmopathy and Graves' hyperthyroidism. Study-wide context: The blood sample was drawn at first diagnosis and before any treatment. Findings and caveats of the study: Sensitivity reached 87.88% and specificity roughly 82% for a 13-signature model separating ophthalmopathy from stable hyperthyroidism.

V lost 5 bases to trimming and J lost 7 bases; unmatched junction nucleotides: 6. This CDR3 spans 14 amino acids. Someone took the PBMCs out of more than 9 ml of fresh peripheral blood. There are many counts of this clonotype. The antigen is undetermined. TCR beta CDR3 regions were amplified from RNA transcripts. The authors performed first-round RT-PCR with HTBI primers and then a second-round multiplex PCR. TCRdb recomputed calls from the multiplex PCR reads with MiXCR, one row per CDR3 protein. Seen here are some 380,000 distinct CDR3 sequences, just over 15% observed once, and the top ten hold roughly 7%.

The chain has TRBV12-3 or TRBV12-4 and TRBJ2-5, with 11 bases lining up with TRBD1. Sample: peripheral blood. The origin of this receptor is a young woman with stable Graves' hyperthyroidism. CDR3 nucleotide sequence: TGTGCCAGCAGTCCCACCGGGACAGGGGGGACCCAGTACTTC. Protein: CASSPTGTGGTQYF.